Following are 19 T cell receptor beta chains from one sample sequenced in a study of T-cell reconstitution after alpha-beta-depleted transplantation in children. Unique molecular identifiers tagged the TCRbeta library. Each CDR3 protein gets one entry after TCRdb re-called the PCR reads with MiXCR. The sample carries hundreds of thousands of distinct CDR3 sequences, 16% recorded once. Sequenced here: PBMCs, mostly from graft donor cells, sampled 360 days after TCRalphabeta/CD19-depleted stem cell transplant. These receptors were obtained from a male patient between 2 and 15 years old who had a stem cell transplant for acute lymphoblastic leukemia, so the T cells may come from the graft donor.

This clonotype occurred many times. The chain employs TRBV10-3 and TRBJ1-4, with 7 bases aligning to TRBD1. J lost 5 bases, V lost 4 bases, and 7 bases had no gene match. The CDR3 contains 15 residues. Germline V gives CDR1 ENHRY, CDR2 SYGVKD. The CDR3 sequence is CAISGRDSANEKLFF. The CDR3 nucleotides read TGTGCCATCAGTGGCCGGGACAGTGCGAATGAAAAACTGTTTTTT.

This clonotype occurred a few times. The rearrangement links TRBV25-1 to TRBJ2-7, with D possibly being TRBD2 (5 bases). CDR3 size: 15 residues. Trimming stripped 1 base from V and 4 bases from J, with 14 bases between. Germline V lookup: CDR1 MGHDK, CDR2 SYGVNS. The CDR3 DNA sequence: TGTGCCAGCAGTGAATCTGCACGGGAAAAATACGAGCAGTACTTC. Translating it yields CASSESAREKYEQYF.

The genes are TRBV20-1 and TRBJ1-3; the D is unclear. Trimming left V 3 bases short and J 6 bases short, with 12 bases between. Germline V lookup: CDR1 DFQATT, CDR2 SNEGSKA (reference sequence). This CDR3 has 13 residues. CDR3 nucleotide sequence: TGCAGTGCTAGCAGTCGAGGGCCAAACACCATATATTTT. Amino acid sequence: CSASSRGPNTIYF.

A few counts support this clonotype. The V and J genes are TRBV20-1 and TRBJ1-1, with a tentative D call TRBD1 (6 bases). CDR1 DFQATT and CDR2 SNEGSKA come from the germline V gene (reference sequence). The CDR3 has 14 residues. V was clipped by 1 base and J by 1 base, with 10 bases between them. The CDR3 nucleotides read TGCAGTGCTAGAGGGGGGGGGCCGAACACTGAAGCTTTCTTT. As protein: CSARGGGPNTEAFF.

The rearrangement joins TRBV7-3 to TRBJ2-1, with 7 bases aligning to TRBD2. The CDR3 has 16 amino acids. V lost 1 base to trimming and J lost 0 bases; unmatched junction nucleotides: 3. The germline V gene has CDR1 SGHTA and CDR2 FQGTGA. In DNA form, the CDR3 reads TGTGCCAGCAGCTTAATAGGCGGGAGCTCCTACAATGAGCAGTTCTTC. It codes for CASSLIGGSSYNEQFF.

A few counts support this clonotype. The V call is TRBV12-3 or TRBV12-4, the J call TRBJ2-1; 10 bases align to TRBD2. Trimming at V came to 5 bases and at J to 9 bases, leaving 10 bases not matched to a gene. The CDR3 covers 15 residues. The CDR3 DNA sequence: TGTGCCAGCAGTCTCGCAGCGGGAGGGCCGGGTGAGCAGTTCTTC. It translates to CASSLAAGGPGEQFF.

V is TRBV30 and J is TRBJ2-1, with no clear D. From germline, CDR1 is GTSNPN and CDR2 SVGIG (reference sequence). Trimming took off 2 bases at V and 6 bases at J, with 2 bases between the two ends. The CDR3 runs 10 residues. The CDR3 loop reads CAWSLNEQFF. CDR3 DNA: TGTGCCTGGAGTCTCAATGAGCAGTTCTTC.

In this sample, this clonotype turned up a few times. The rearrangement uses TRBV11-1 and TRBJ2-1; D uncertain. Germline V gene lookup returns CDR1 SGHAT and CDR2 FQDESV (reference sequence). The CDR3 totals 13 residues. The V end was cut by 5 bases, the J end by 2 bases, with 7 bases between. The CDR3 is CASSNPTYNEQFF. The CDR3, as DNA: TGTGCCAGCAGCAACCCCACCTACAATGAGCAGTTCTTC.

This clonotype appeared many times. This sequence joins TRBV12-3 or TRBV12-4 and TRBJ2-3; 8 nucleotides match TRBD1. The CDR3 loop spans 16 amino acids. Germline trimming cut 6 bases from V and 2 bases from J; bases unmatched to any gene: 10. The chain's CDR3 is CASSPGQGRYTDTQYF. The CDR3 coding sequence is TGTGCCAGCAGCCCCGGACAGGGCCGTTACACAGATACGCAGTATTTT.

This clonotype has ten or more counts. The rearrangement uses TRBV4-2 and TRBJ2-7; no clear D gene. The CDR3 runs to 13 residues. Trimming cost V 0 bases and J 6 bases, with 9 bases left between them. From germline, CDR1 is LGHNA and CDR2 YNFKEQ. This chain's CDR3 is CASSQDSAGEQYF. As DNA, the CDR3 is TGTGCCAGCAGCCAAGATTCGGCAGGCGAGCAGTACTTC.

This clonotype was seen repeatedly, ten times or more. The rearrangement uses TRBV5-1 and TRBJ2-7, with a weak D call TRBD1 (6 bases). The CDR3 length is 14 residues. Trimming pared 3 bases from V and 2 bases from J, leaving 12 bases between. The germline V gene has CDR1 SGHRS and CDR2 YFSETQ. The CDR3 region has the DNA TGCGCCAGCAGCTGGACAGCTTTAACCTACGAGCAGTACTTC. Amino acid sequence: CASSWTALTYEQYF.

The table lists this clonotype with a few counts. V gene TRBV7-9 combines with J gene TRBJ1-1, with D perhaps TRBD1 (6 bases). The germline V and J ends were trimmed by 1 base and 5 bases, with 17 bases remaining between them. Germline CDR1 SEHNR, CDR2 FQNEAQ (reference sequence). The CDR3 spans 16 residues. This CDR3 is CASSLVRGGERTEAFF. The CDR3 DNA reads as TGTGCCAGCAGCTTAGTTAGGGGGGGAGAACGGACTGAAGCTTTCTTT.

This clonotype was detected a few times. The CDR3 DNA reads as TGTGCCAGCAGTTTTTCTAGCGGGAGGGCGCCTCTTGGTGAGCAGTTCTTC. Amino acids: CASSFSSGRAPLGEQFF. This sequence joins TRBV12-3 or TRBV12-4 and TRBJ2-1; 12 bases are a match to TRBD2. This CDR3 is built from 17 residues. Germline trimming cut 3 bases from V and 9 bases from J; bases unmatched to any gene: 12.

This clonotype has more than one count but fewer than ten. In nucleotides, the CDR3 is TGCGCCAGCAGCCAGCAGGGCGAGCAGTACTTC. As protein: CASSQQGEQYF. The chain links TRBV4-1 to TRBJ2-7, with D perhaps TRBD1 (5 bases). V lost 3 bases to trimming and J lost 6 bases, with 6 bases between them. The CDR3 has 11 amino acids. Per germline, CDR1 MGHRA and CDR2 YSYEKL.

The rearrangement links TRBV7-8 to TRBJ2-7, with TRBD2 identical over 16 bases. This CDR3 has 18 amino acids. The V gene's germline CDR1 is SGHVS and CDR2 FQNEAQ. V lost 3 bases, J lost 2 bases, and 7 bases stayed unmatched. CDR3 nucleotide sequence: TGTGCCAGCAGCTTTAGGGGGACTAGCGGGAGGGCCCCCTACGAGCAGTACTTC. It codes for CASSFRGTSGRAPYEQYF.

V and J are TRBV4-3 and TRBJ2-7; possible D gene TRBD2, 5 bases. V gave up 1 base and J gave up 4 bases, with 14 bases separating them. Germline V gene lookup returns CDR1 LGHNA and CDR2 YSLEER. CDR3 size: 15 residues. The CDR3 nucleotides read TGCGCCAGCAGCCAAGTCGCAGCGGCCCTTTACGAGCAGTACTTC. It yields the protein CASSQVAAALYEQYF.

V and J are TRBV20-1 and TRBJ2-1; D unresolved. CDR3 length: 12 residues. CDR1 DFQATT and CDR2 SNEGSKA come from the germline V gene (reference sequence). The V end was cut by 6 bases, the J end by 4 bases, with 10 bases between. CDR3 protein: CSARRRYNEQFF. The CDR3 DNA reads TGCAGTGCCCGGAGACGATACAATGAGCAGTTCTTC.

This sequence joins TRBV11-2 and TRBJ1-2; D is possibly TRBD1 (6 bases). The CDR3 contains 16 residues. Germline V gene sequence: CDR1 SGHAT, CDR2 FQNNGV. With 1 base removed from V and 4 bases from J, the gap between germline ends came to 16 bases. CDR3 residues: CASSLASDRPSYGYTF. The CDR3 bases are TGTGCCAGCAGCTTAGCCTCGGACAGACCGAGCTATGGCTACACCTTC.

A few counts support this clonotype. This chain links TRBV9 with TRBJ1-4; D remains unclear. Germline assignment: CDR1 SGDLS and CDR2 YYNGEE. The V and J ends lost 2 bases and 8 bases respectively, with 10 bases between them. The length of the CDR3 is 13 residues. CDR3 DNA: TGTGCCAGCAGCGTCGGAGACACCGAAAAACTGTTTTTT. It encodes CASSVGDTEKLFF.